This note documents a single T cell receptor beta chain sequence. The target antigen is unknown. Amplification of the TCR beta CDR3 regions used RNA transcripts (as template). Scientists carried out first-round RT-PCR using HTBI primers and then a second-round multiplex PCR. TCRdb passed the multiplex PCR reads through MiXCR, listing each CDR3 protein once. Of over a million distinct CDR3 sequences listed, about 35% are singletons. These data come from a study of Graves' ophthalmopathy and Graves' hyperthyroidism. Study-wide results and caveats: Ophthalmopathy progression predictions by the model showed 72% to 80% specificity and 60% to 71% sensitivity.

Sequenced input: peripheral blood or thyroid tissue (not recorded which). The receptor was derived from an adult man with Graves' hyperthyroidism.

The CDR3 DNA reads as TGTGCCATCAAGGGAGGGAACTATGGCTACACCTTC. Its protein product is CAIKGGNYGYTF. The chain is built from TRBV10-3 and TRBJ1-2; D uncertain. V was cut by 7 bases and J by 2 bases, with 8 bases left in between. This CDR3 contains 12 residues. CDR1 ENHRY and CDR2 SYGVKD come from the germline V gene.